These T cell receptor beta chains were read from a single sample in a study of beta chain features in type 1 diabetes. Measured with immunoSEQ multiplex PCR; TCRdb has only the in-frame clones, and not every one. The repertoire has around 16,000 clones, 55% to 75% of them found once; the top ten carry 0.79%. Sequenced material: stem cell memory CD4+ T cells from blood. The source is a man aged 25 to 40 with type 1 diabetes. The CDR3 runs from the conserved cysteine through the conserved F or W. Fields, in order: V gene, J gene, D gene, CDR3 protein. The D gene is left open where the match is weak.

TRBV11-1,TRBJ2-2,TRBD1,CASSFQGARTGELFF
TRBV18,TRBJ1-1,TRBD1,CASSPNQGAIMNTEAFF
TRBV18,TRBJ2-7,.,CASSPSGAYEQYF
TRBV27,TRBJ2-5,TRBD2,CASKVFAAGEETQYF
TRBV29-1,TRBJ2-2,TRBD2,CSVRRAGADTGELFF
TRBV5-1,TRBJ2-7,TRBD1,CASSLDRGGEQYF
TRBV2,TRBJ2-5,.,CASSEAGGPETQYF
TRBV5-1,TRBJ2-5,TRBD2,CASSSGAGGQETQYF
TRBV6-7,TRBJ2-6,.,CASSSSGANVLTF
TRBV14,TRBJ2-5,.,CASTIRDGAKETQYF
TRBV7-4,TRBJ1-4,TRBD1,CASSLPGQGIGEKLFF
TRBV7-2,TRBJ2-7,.,CASSRGRPEQYF
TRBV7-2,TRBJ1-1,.,CASSPSGRGAFF
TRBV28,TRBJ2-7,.,CASSNRGRSSYEQYF
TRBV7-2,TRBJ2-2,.,CASSFFGTNTGELFF
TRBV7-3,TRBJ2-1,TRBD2,CASSPGLAGYEQFF
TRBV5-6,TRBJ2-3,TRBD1,CASSTGQGSDTQYF
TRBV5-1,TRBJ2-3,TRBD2,CASSGTSGITDTQYF
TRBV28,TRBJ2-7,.,CASSLTGYEQYF
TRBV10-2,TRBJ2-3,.,CASSQVDVADTQYF
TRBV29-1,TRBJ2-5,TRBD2,CSGSGGAQTQYF
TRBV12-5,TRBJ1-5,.,CASGPIDSNQPQHF
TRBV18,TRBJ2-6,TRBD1,CASSLLPTGGSANVLTF
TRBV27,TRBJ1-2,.,CASSLSWAAFPGGYTF
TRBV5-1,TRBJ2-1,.,CASRQETSSYNEQFF
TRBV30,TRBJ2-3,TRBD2,CAWSPPWGGGIDTQYF
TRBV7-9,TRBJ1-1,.,CASSFSVNTEAFF
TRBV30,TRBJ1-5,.,CAWSESSRGFGWVPQHF
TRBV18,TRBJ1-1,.,CASSDGQNTEAFF
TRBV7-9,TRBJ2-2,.,CASSLRDSFANTGELFF
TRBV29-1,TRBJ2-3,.,CSARVDTQYF